Shown below are 25 T cell receptor beta chains from a single sample sequenced in a study of T-cell memory formation after mild COVID-19. Via MiXCR, TCRdb re-called the 5' RACE reads, giving one row per CDR3 protein. The sample records some 120,000 distinct CDR3 sequences, over 15% being singletons. Sequencing input: PBMCs or a T cell subset sorted from them (not recorded which). These receptors came from a man younger than 30 who had mild COVID-19 (a few samples of this study predate the infection). Cell type and time point are not known.

The DNA of the CDR3 is TGTGCCAGCAGCGGACCCCTACCCCTCCACTTT. This sequence encodes CASSGPLPLHF. The chain couples TRBV6-5 to TRBJ1-6; D is ambiguous. The germline V and J ends were trimmed by 6 bases and 12 bases, with 9 bases remaining between them. The germline V gene encodes CDR1 MNHEY and CDR2 SVGAGI. CDR3 length: 11 residues.

The chain's CDR3 is CASSFTGTGGRDTQYF. CDR3 DNA: TGTGCCAGCAGCTTCACCGGGACAGGGGGGAGAGATACGCAGTATTTT. The chain is built from TRBV7-2 and TRBJ2-3, with 11 bases lining up with TRBD1. V shed 3 bases, J shed 5 bases, and the junction held 7 bases outside the gene matches. CDR3 length: 16 amino acids. The germline V gene encodes CDR1 SGHTA and CDR2 FQGNSA.

This sequence joins TRBV4-1 and TRBJ2-4, with TRBD2 as a possible D gene (6 bases). CDR3 length: 14 amino acids. Trimming stripped 1 base from V and 6 bases from J, with 10 bases between. The V gene's germline CDR1 is MGHRA and CDR2 YSYEKL. CDR3 nucleotide sequence: TGCGCCAGCAGCCAAGCGCTGGAGGGAAACATTCAGTACTTC. The encoded protein is CASSQALEGNIQYF.

CDR3 residues: CASSRQPGMNSPLHF. The CDR3 nucleotides are TGTGCCAGCAGTCGACAGCCGGGCATGAATTCACCCCTCCACTTT. The chain is built from TRBV12-3 or TRBV12-4 and TRBJ1-6, with D possibly TRBD1 on 5 matching bases. Trimming stripped 5 bases from V and 7 bases from J, with 15 bases between. The CDR3 loop spans 15 amino acids.

The chain recombines TRBV11-2 with TRBJ2-3, with 12 bases fitting TRBD2. The trim removed 5 bases at V and 2 bases at J, leaving 5 bases unmatched. The CDR3 totals 16 residues. CDR1 is SGHAT and CDR2 is FQNNGV in the germline V gene. Here the CDR3 DNA reads TGTGCCAGCAGCCCAAGACTAGCGGGGGTCACAGATACGCAGTATTTT. Its protein product is CASSPRLAGVTDTQYF.

This clonotype has ten or more counts. V gene TRBV5-1 combines with J gene TRBJ2-3, with D unclear. The ends were cut back, 5 bases at V and 3 bases at J, with 13 bases in the middle. The CDR3 covers 14 residues. Germline V gene lookup returns CDR1 SGHRS and CDR2 YFSETQ. CDR3 nucleotide sequence: TGCGCCAGCAGAGTGTTTTGGGGTACAGATACGCAGTATTTT. Its protein is CASRVFWGTDTQYF.

The chain joins TRBV2 to TRBJ2-3; TRBD2 agrees at 13 bases. This CDR3 is 16 amino acids long. The germline CDR1 and CDR2 sequences are SNHLY and FYNNEI. J lost 1 base, V lost 5 bases, and 3 bases had no gene match. DNA for the CDR3: TGTGCCAGCAGTACTAGCGGGGGGGCCGGCACAGATACGCAGTATTTT. Protein product: CASSTSGGAGTDTQYF.

This clonotype was observed a few times. The genes are TRBV5-1 and TRBJ2-5; a possible D gene is TRBD2 (6 bases). The ends were cut back, 7 bases at V and 5 bases at J, with 15 bases in the middle. CDR1 SGHRS and CDR2 YFSETQ come from the germline V gene. The CDR3 is 13 residues long. The CDR3 reads CASARGSSETQYF. The CDR3, as DNA: TGCGCCAGCGCCCGGGGGAGCTCCGAGACCCAGTACTTC.

This rearrangement joins TRBV7-9 to TRBJ1-3; weak D call: TRBD1 (5 bases). This CDR3 region has 17 residues. Trimming stripped 7 bases from V and 0 bases from J, with 19 bases between. In germline, CDR1 is SEHNR, CDR2 FQNEAQ (reference sequence). The CDR3 protein is CASTLGPRTYSGNTIYF. CDR3 bases: TGTGCCAGCACCTTGGGGCCCCGGACCTACTCTGGAAACACCATATATTTT.

The chain combines TRBV5-4 with TRBJ2-3; 7 bases match TRBD1. The J segment lost 5 bases and the V segment lost 4 bases, leaving 7 bases of the junction unmatched. CDR1 is SGHNT and CDR2 is YYREEE in the germline V gene (reference sequence). The CDR3 is 14 amino acids. CDR3 in amino acids: CASSPGQKRDTQYF. The CDR3 DNA is TGTGCCAGCAGCCCGGGACAGAAGAGAGATACGCAGTATTTT.

This clonotype was detected many times. V usage is TRBV28 and J usage is TRBJ2-5, with D perhaps TRBD1 (5 bases). The V end lost 8 bases, the J end lost 0 bases, and 13 bases lay between the germline ends. Germline lookup yields CDR1 MDHEN and CDR2 SYDVKM. The CDR3 covers 14 residues. DNA of the CDR3: TGTGCCAGCGGTATCCGGACATACCAAGAGACCCAGTACTTC. Encoded protein: CASGIRTYQETQYF.

The genes are TRBV19 and TRBJ2-4; tentative D call: TRBD1 (6 bases). V dropped 9 bases and J dropped 0 bases, with 12 bases sitting between them. From germline, CDR1 is LNHDA and CDR2 SQIVND (reference sequence). The CDR3 has 14 amino acids. CDR3 in amino acids: CASRRDIAKNIQYF. The CDR3 DNA reads as TGTGCCAGCCGACGGGACATAGCCAAAAACATTCAGTACTTC.

This clonotype was observed a few times. The rearrangement joins TRBV7-2 to TRBJ2-3; the D gene is possibly TRBD2 (6 bases). Germline assignment: CDR1 SGHTA and CDR2 FQGNSA. V was trimmed by 5 bases and J by 3 bases, leaving 15 bases between them. This CDR3 is built from 15 residues. CDR3: CASSRGTATTDTQYF. CDR3 in DNA: TGTGCCAGCAGCCGCGGGACGGCGACAACAGATACGCAGTATTTT.

This clonotype was observed a handful of times. This chain uses TRBV12-3 or TRBV12-4 with TRBJ2-3; 11 nucleotides agree with TRBD2. The V segment lost 4 bases and the J segment 0 bases; nucleotides outside the gene matches: 6. The CDR3 spans 17 residues. Written as DNA, the CDR3 is TGTGCCAGCAGTTCCCGGGCTAGCGGGGGGAGCACAGATACGCAGTATTTT. Translation: CASSSRASGGSTDTQYF.

The chain is built from TRBV7-2 and TRBJ2-2, with D possibly being TRBD2 (5 bases). CDR3 length equals 16 residues. The V gene lost 0 bases and the J gene lost 5 bases, with 13 bases spanning the gap. Per germline, CDR1 SGHTA and CDR2 FQGNSA. The CDR3 region is CASSLAVVSGTGELFF. The CDR3 region has the DNA TGTGCCAGCAGCTTAGCGGTGGTTTCGGGGACCGGGGAGCTGTTTTTT. Filled out from reference TRBV7-2 and TRBJ2-2, the complete variable domain reads GAGVSQSPSNKVTEKGKDVELRCDPISGHTALYWYRQSLGQGLEFLIYFQGNSAPDKSGLPSDRFSAERTGGSVSTLTIQRTQQEDSAVYLCASSLAVVSGTGELFFGEGSRLTVL.

This clonotype was seen many times. V usage is TRBV20-1 and J usage is TRBJ1-1, with D possibly TRBD1 on 6 matching bases. CDR3 length: 14 amino acids. Germline assignment: CDR1 DFQATT and CDR2 SNEGSKA (reference sequence). V dropped 1 base and J dropped 2 bases, with 11 bases sitting between them. Here the CDR3 reads CSARVGGANTEAFF. DNA for the CDR3: TGCAGTGCTAGAGTCGGGGGCGCCAACACTGAAGCTTTCTTT.

This clonotype was counted between two and nine times. The chain combines TRBV29-1 with TRBJ2-3; 8 bases are a match to TRBD1. Per germline, CDR1 SQVTM and CDR2 ANQGSEA. The CDR3 is 12 residues long. This CDR3 reads CRAGGLTDTQYF. The CDR3 coding sequence is TGCAGGGCAGGGGGCCTCACAGATACGCAGTATTTT.

This clonotype came up a few times. The CDR3 nucleotides are TGTGCCAGCAGTCCCTTCGGGGAGCTGTTTTTT. Its protein product is CASSPFGELFF. The chain uses TRBV2 and TRBJ2-2; D unresolved. Trimming took 5 bases from V and 7 from J, leaving 5 bases between them. This CDR3 spans 11 amino acids. Germline lookup yields CDR1 SNHLY and CDR2 FYNNEI.

This clonotype was found a few times. The chain joins TRBV10-3 to TRBJ1-5; the match to TRBD1 covers 7 bases. This CDR3 has 15 residues. Germline CDR1 reads ENHRY; CDR2 reads SYGVKD. V was clipped by 3 bases and J by 9 bases; unmatched bases: 11. CDR3 region: CAISDYGGGDRPQHF. For the CDR3, the DNA is TGTGCCATCAGTGACTATGGAGGGGGCGATCGGCCCCAGCATTTT.

This clonotype was detected only once. The chain combines TRBV6-2 or TRBV6-3 with TRBJ1-2; perhaps TRBD1 as D (5 bases). With 7 bases removed from V and 1 base from J, the gap between germline ends came to 13 bases. CDR3 length equals 14 residues. The germline gives CDR1 MNHEY, CDR2 SVGEGT. The CDR3 nucleotides read TGTGCCAGCAACGCGGGGGGTTATAACTATGGCTACACCTTC. It codes for CASNAGGYNYGYTF.

In its sample, this clonotype was seen many times. The chain carries TRBV6-5 and TRBJ2-7, with D unclear. The CDR3 covers 14 residues. Between the trimmed V and J ends, which lost 6 bases and 3 bases, there was a span of 15 bases. Germline V gene sequence: CDR1 MNHEY, CDR2 SVGAGI. The CDR3 DNA sequence: TGTGCCAGCAGGATCTCTGGCTTCCTCTACGAGCAGTACTTC. Its translation is CASRISGFLYEQYF.

The chain recombines TRBV6-1 with TRBJ1-3, with unresolved D. V was cut by 3 bases and J by 0 bases, with 3 bases left in between. The germline V gene has CDR1 MNHNS and CDR2 SASEGT. The CDR3 loop spans 13 amino acids. CDR3 sequence reads: CASSEDSGNTIYF. CDR3 in DNA: TGTGCCAGCAGTGAGGACTCTGGAAACACCATATATTTT.

The genes are TRBV11-2 and TRBJ2-5; 8 bases match TRBD2. V lost 5 bases to trimming and J lost 5 bases; unmatched junction nucleotides: 7. This CDR3 has 14 amino acids. Germline V gene data show CDR1 as SGHAT and CDR2 as FQNNGV. The DNA for the CDR3 is TGTGCCAGCAGCCGGACGACTAGCGCGGAGACCCAGTACTTC. This encodes CASSRTTSAETQYF.

V and J are TRBV11-2 and TRBJ2-2, with TRBD1 as a possible D gene (6 bases). V was shortened by 8 bases and J by 6 bases, with 25 bases between the two germline ends. Germline V gene lookup returns CDR1 SGHAT and CDR2 FQNNGV. The CDR3 length is 17 residues. The CDR3 bases are TGTGCCAGCCGCCCAGGGAGAGGACAGAGGTCCGCCGGGGAGCTGTTTTTT. Its translation is CASRPGRGQRSAGELFF. The variable domain in full, completed from reference TRBV11-2 and TRBJ2-2, reads EAGVAQSPRYKIIEKRQSVAFWCNPISGHATLYWYQQILGQGPKLLIQFQNNGVVDDSQLPKDRFSAERLKGVDSTLKIQPAKLEDSAVYLCASRPGRGQRSAGELFFGEGSRLTVL.

CDR3 sequence: CASNPQGARGTQYF. The CDR3 bases are TGTGCCAGCAACCCCCAGGGGGCCCGGGGTACGCAGTATTTT. The chain combines TRBV6-6 with TRBJ2-3; 8 bases align to TRBD1. In germline, CDR1 is MNHNY, CDR2 SVGAGI (reference sequence). This CDR3 comprises 14 residues. The ends lost 7 bases at V and 8 bases at J; junction bases unmatched: 11.